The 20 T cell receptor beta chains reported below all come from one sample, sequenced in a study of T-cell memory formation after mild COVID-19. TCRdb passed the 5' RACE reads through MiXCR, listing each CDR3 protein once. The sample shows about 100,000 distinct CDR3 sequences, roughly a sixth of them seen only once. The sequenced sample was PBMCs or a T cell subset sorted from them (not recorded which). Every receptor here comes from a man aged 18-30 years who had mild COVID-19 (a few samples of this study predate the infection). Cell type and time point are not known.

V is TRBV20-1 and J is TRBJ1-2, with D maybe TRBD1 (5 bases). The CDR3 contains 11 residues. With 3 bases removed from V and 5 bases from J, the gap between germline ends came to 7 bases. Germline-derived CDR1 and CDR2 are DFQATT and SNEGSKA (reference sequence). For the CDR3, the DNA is TGCAGTGCTAGGTGGGGGTATGGCTACACCTTC. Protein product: CSARWGYGYTF.

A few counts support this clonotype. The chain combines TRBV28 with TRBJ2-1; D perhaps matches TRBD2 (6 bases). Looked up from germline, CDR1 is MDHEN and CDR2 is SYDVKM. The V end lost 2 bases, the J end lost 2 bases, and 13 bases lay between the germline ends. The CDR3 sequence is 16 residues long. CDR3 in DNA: TGTGCCAGCAGTTTAGAGATAGCGGATGCCTACAATGAGCAGTTCTTC. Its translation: CASSLEIADAYNEQFF.

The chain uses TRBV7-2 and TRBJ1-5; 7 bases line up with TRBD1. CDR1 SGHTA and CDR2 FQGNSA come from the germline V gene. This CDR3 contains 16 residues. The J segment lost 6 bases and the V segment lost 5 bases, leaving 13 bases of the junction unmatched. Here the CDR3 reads CASSPVSGTVFQPQHF. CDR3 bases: TGTGCCAGCAGCCCAGTTTCCGGGACAGTCTTTCAGCCCCAGCATTTT.

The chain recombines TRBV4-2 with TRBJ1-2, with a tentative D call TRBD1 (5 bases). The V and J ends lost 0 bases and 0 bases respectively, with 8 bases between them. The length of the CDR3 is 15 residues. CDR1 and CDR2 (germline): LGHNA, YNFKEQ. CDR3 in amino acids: CASSQDQGANYGYTF. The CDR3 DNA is TGTGCCAGCAGCCAAGATCAGGGCGCTAACTATGGCTACACCTTC.

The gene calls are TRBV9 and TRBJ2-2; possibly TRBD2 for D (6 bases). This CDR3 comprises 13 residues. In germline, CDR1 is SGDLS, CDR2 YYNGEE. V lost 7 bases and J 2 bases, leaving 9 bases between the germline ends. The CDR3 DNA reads TGTGCCAGCGTCGGGACTAACACCGGGGAGCTGTTTTTT. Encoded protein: CASVGTNTGELFF.

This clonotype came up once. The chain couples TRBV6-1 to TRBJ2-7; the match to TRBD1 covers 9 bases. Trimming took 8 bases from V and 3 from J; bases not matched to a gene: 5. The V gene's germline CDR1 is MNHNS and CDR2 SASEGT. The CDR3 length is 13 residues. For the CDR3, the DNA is TGTGCCAGCTCTTGGGACAGGGACTACGAGCAGTACTTC. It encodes CASSWDRDYEQYF.

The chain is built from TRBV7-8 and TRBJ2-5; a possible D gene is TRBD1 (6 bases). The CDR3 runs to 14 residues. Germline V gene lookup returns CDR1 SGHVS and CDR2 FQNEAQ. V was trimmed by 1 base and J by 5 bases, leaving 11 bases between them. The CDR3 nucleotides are TGTGCCAGCAGCTTAGGGACAGCCTGGGAGACCCAGTACTTC. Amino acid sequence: CASSLGTAWETQYF.

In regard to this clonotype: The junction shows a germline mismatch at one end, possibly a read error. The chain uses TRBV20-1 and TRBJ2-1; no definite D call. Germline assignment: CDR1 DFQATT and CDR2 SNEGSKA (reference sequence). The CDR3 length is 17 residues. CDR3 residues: CGARGLMGSGRDNEQFF. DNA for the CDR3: TGCGGTGCTAGAGGTCTTATGGGGTCCGGTCGAGACAATGAGCAGTTCTTC.

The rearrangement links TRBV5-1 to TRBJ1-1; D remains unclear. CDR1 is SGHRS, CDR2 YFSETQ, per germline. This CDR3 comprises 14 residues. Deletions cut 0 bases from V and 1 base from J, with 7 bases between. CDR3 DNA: TGCGCCAGCAGCTTGGACAGATCGAACACTGAAGCTTTCTTT. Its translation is CASSLDRSNTEAFF.

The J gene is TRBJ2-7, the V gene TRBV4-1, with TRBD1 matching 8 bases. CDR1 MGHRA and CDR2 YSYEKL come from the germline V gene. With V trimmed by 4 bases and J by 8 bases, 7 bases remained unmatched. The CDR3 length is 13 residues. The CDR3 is CASSPHRTGKQYF. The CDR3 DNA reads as TGCGCCAGCAGCCCGCACCGGACAGGGAAGCAGTACTTC.

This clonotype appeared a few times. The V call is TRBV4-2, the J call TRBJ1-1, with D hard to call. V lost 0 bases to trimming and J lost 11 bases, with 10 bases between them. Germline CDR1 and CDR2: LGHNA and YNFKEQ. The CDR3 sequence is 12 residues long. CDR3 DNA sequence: TGTGCCAGCAGCCAAGAAATGGAGCGGGCTTTCTTT. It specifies CASSQEMERAFF.

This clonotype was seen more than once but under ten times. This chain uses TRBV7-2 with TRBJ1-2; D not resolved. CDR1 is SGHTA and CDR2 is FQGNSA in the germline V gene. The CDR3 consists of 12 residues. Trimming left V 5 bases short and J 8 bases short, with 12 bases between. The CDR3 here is CASSQGYEGYTF. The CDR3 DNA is TGTGCCAGCAGCCAAGGGTACGAAGGCTACACCTTC. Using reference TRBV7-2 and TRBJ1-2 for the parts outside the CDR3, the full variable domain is GAGVSQSPSNKVTEKGKDVELRCDPISGHTALYWYRQSLGQGLEFLIYFQGNSAPDKSGLPSDRFSAERTGGSVSTLTIQRTQQEDSAVYLCASSQGYEGYTFGSGTRLTVV.

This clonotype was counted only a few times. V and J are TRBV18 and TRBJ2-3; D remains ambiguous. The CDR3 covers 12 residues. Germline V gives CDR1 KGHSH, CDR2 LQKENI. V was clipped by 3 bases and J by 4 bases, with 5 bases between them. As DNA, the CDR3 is TGTGCCAGCTCACCCGCCCCAGATACGCAGTATTTT. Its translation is CASSPAPDTQYF.

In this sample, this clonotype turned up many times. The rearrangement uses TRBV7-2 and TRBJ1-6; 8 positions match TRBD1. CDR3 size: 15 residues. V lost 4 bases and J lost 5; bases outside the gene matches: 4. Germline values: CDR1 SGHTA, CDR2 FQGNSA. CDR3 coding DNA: TGTGCCAGCAGCTGGGGACAGGCCGATAATTCACCCCTCCACTTT. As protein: CASSWGQADNSPLHF. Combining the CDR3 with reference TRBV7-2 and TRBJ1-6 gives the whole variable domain GAGVSQSPSNKVTEKGKDVELRCDPISGHTALYWYRQSLGQGLEFLIYFQGNSAPDKSGLPSDRFSAERTGGSVSTLTIQRTQQEDSAVYLCASSWGQADNSPLHFGNGTRLTVT.

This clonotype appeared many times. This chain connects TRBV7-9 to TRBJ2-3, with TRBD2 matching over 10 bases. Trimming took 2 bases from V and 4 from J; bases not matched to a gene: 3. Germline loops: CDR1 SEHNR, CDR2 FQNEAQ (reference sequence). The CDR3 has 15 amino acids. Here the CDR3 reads CASSLTSGAPDTQYF. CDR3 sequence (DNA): TGTGCCAGCAGCTTAACTAGCGGGGCGCCAGATACGCAGTATTTT.

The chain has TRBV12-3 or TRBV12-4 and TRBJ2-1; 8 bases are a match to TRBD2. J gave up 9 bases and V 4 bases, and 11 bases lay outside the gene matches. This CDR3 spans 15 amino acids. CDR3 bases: TGTGCCAGCAGTTCCACAGCGGGGGCGGTTACTGAGCAGTTCTTC. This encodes CASSSTAGAVTEQFF.

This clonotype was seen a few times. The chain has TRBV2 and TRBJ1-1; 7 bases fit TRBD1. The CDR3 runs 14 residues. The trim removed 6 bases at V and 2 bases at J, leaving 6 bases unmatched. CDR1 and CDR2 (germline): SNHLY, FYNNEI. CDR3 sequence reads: CASRPQGENTEAFF. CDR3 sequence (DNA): TGTGCCAGCAGACCTCAGGGGGAAAACACTGAAGCTTTCTTT.

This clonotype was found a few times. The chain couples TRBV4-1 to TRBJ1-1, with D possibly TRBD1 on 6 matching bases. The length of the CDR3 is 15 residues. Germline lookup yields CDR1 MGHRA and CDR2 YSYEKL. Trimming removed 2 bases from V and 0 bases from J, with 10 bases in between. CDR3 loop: CASSQPRTVNTEAFF. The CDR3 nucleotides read TGCGCCAGCAGCCAACCCCGGACAGTGAACACTGAAGCTTTCTTT.

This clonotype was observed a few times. CDR3 amino acids: CASSSLWLASYNEQFF. The CDR3 DNA follows: TGTGCCAGCAGCTCCCTGTGGCTAGCATCCTACAATGAGCAGTTCTTC. The chain uses TRBV6-2 or TRBV6-3 and TRBJ2-1; maybe TRBD2 (5 bases). The V gene's germline CDR1 is MNHEY and CDR2 SVGEGT. The CDR3 has 16 residues. Trimming took 6 bases from V and 1 from J, leaving 16 bases between them.

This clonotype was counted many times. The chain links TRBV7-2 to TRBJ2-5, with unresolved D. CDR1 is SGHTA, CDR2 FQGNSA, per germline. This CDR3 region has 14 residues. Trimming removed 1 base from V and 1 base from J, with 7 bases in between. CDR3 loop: CASSLEPSQETQYF. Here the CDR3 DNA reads TGTGCCAGCAGCTTAGAGCCTAGCCAAGAGACCCAGTACTTC.